This TCR beta chain came from a study of radiotherapy plus CTLA-4 blockade in lung cancer. In the study overall: Objective response rate was 18%; disease control rate, about 28%.

With 9 bases removed from V and 0 bases from J, the gap between germline ends came to 9 bases. Germline V gene sequence: CDR1 LNHDA, CDR2 SQIVND (reference sequence). There are 14 residues in the CDR3. Profiled with immunoSEQ multiplex PCR; TCRdb holds only in-frame clones, not every one. The repertoire consists of approximately 37,000 clones, with around 75% occurring once and the leading ten covering 9.8%. The sample consisted of peripheral blood, taken from a patient treated with radiotherapy plus ipilimumab. The source is a human donor with non-small cell lung cancer who had stable disease on radiotherapy plus ipilimumab. The chain uses TRBV19 and TRBJ1-6; D is ambiguous. The CDR3 protein is CASGASSYNSPLHF. The DNA for the CDR3 is TGTGCCAGCGGAGCGAGCTCCTATAATTCACCCCTCCACTTT.